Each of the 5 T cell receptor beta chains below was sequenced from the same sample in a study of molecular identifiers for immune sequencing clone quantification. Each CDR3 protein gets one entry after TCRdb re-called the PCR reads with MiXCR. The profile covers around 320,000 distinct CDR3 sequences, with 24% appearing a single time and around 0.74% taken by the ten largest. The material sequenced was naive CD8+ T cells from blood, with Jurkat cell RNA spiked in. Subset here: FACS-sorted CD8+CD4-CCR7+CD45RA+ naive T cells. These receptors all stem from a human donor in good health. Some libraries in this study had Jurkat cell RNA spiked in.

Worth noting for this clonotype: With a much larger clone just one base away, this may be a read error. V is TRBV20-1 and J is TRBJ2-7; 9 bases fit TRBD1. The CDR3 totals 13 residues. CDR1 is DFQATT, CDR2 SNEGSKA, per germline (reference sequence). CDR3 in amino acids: CSASGQGKNEQHF. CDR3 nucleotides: TGCAGTGCTAGCGGACAGGGGAAGAACGAGCAGCACTTC.

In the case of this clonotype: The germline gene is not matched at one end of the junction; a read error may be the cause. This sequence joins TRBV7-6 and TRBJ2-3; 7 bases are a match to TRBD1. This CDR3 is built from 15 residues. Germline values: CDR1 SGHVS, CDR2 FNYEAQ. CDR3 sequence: CASSSTGVGTETQYF. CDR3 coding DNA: TGTGCCAGCAGCTCAACAGGGGTCGGTACAGAAACGCAGTATTTT. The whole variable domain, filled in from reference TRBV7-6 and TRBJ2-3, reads GAGVSQSPRYKVTKRGQDVALRCDPISGHVSLYWYRQALGQGPEFLTYFNYEAQQDKSGLPNDRFSAERPEGSISTLTIQRTEQRDSAMYRCASSSTGVGTETQYFGPGTRLTVL.

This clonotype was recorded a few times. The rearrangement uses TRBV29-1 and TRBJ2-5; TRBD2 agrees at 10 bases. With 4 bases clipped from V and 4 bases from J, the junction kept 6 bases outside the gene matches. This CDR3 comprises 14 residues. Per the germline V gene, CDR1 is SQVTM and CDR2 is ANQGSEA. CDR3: CSVGAPSGGETQYF. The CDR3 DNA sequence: TGCAGCGTTGGGGCGCCTAGCGGGGGAGAGACCCAGTACTTC.

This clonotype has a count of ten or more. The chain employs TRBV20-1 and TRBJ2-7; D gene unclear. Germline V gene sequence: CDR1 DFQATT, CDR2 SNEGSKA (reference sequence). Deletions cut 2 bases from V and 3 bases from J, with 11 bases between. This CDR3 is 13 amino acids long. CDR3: CSARTGYLYEQYF. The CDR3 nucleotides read TGCAGTGCTAGAACCGGCTATCTCTACGAGCAGTACTTC.

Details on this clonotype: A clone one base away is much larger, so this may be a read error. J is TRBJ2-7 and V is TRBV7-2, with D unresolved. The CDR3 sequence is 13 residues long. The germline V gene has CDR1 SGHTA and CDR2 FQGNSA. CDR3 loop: CASRQPPSYEPYF. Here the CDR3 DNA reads TGTGCCAGCAGACAACCGCCCTCCTACGAGCCGTACTTC.